Following are 3 T cell receptor beta chains from one sample sequenced in a study of T cell repertoires in cytomegalovirus infection. TCRdb fed the reads into MiXCR, producing one record per CDR3 protein. In the table there are hundreds of thousands of distinct CDR3 sequences, approximately 24% of which are singletons. Sample: CD8+ T cells from PBMCs. These receptors all stem from a human donor in good health (CMV status not recorded). Some clones in this sample may be carry-over from other donors' samples.

Many counts were recorded for this clonotype. This sequence joins TRBV7-9 and TRBJ2-7; D may be TRBD2 (5 bases). The CDR3 has 18 residues. V shed 5 bases and J shed 4 bases, with 27 bases lying between them. Germline V lookup: CDR1 SEHNR, CDR2 FQNEAQ (reference sequence). CDR3 in amino acids: CASSAFIKEAGSRYEQYF. CDR3 DNA sequence: TGTGCCAGCAGCGCCTTCATAAAGGAGGCAGGCTCCAGGTACGAGCAGTACTTC.

This chain uses TRBV15 with TRBJ2-1; TRBD2 aligns across 8 bases. The junction had 8 bases not matched to a gene; V was cut back by 3 bases and J by 7 bases. The CDR3 loop spans 15 amino acids. The germline gives CDR1 LNHNV, CDR2 YYDKDF (reference sequence). CDR3 DNA sequence: TGTGCCACCAGCAGCGGCGGGGGGACGGGGAATGAGCAGTTCTTC. Residues: CATSSGGGTGNEQFF.

This clonotype was observed a few times. The chain links TRBV6-5 to TRBJ2-7; a possible D gene is TRBD2 (5 bases). Germline assignment: CDR1 MNHEY and CDR2 SVGAGI. This CDR3 region has 12 residues. Trimming shortened V by 3 bases and J by 6 bases, and 9 bases separated the two germline ends. For the CDR3, the DNA is TGTGCCAGCAGTTATAAAGGAGGCGAGCAGTACTTC. It translates to CASSYKGGEQYF.